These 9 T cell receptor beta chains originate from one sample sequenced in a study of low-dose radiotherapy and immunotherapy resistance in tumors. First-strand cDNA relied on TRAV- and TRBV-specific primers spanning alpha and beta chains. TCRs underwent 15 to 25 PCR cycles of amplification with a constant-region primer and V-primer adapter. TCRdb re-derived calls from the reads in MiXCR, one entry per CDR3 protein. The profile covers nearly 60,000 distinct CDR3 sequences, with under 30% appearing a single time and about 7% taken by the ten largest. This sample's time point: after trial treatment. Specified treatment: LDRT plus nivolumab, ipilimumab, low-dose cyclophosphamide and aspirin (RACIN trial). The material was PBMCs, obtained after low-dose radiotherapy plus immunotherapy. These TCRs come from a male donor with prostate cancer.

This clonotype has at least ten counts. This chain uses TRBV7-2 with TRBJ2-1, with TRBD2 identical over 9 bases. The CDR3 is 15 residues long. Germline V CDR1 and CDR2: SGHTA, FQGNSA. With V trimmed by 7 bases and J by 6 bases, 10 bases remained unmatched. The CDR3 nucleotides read TGTGCCAGCAATACTATAGCGGGAGAACCCAATGAGCAGTTCTTC. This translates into CASNTIAGEPNEQFF.

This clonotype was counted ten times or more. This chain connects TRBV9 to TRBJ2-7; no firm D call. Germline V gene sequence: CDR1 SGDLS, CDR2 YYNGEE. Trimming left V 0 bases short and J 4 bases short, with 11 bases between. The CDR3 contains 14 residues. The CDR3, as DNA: TGTGCCAGCAGCGTAGAGGCCGGCCAATACGAGCAGTACTTC. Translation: CASSVEAGQYEQYF. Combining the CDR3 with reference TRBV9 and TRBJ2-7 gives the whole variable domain DSGVTQTPKHLITATGQRVTLRCSPRSGDLSVYWYQQSLDQGLQFLIQYYNGEERAKGNILERFSAQQFPDLHSELNLSSLELGDSALYFCASSVEAGQYEQYFGPGTRLTVT.

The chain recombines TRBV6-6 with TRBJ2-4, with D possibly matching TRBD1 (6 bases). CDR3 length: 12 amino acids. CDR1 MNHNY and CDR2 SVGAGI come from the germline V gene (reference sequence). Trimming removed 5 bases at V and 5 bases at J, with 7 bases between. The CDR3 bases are TGTGCCAGCAGTCGGACAGAAAACATTCAGTACTTC. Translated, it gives CASSRTENIQYF.

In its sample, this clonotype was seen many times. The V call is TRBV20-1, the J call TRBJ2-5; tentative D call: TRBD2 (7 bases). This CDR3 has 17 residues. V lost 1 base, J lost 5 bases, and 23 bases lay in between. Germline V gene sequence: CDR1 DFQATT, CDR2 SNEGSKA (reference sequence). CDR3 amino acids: CSARAQVGGAGTETQYF. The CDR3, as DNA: TGCAGTGCTAGAGCCCAGGTGGGGGGGGCCGGTACGGAGACCCAGTACTTC.

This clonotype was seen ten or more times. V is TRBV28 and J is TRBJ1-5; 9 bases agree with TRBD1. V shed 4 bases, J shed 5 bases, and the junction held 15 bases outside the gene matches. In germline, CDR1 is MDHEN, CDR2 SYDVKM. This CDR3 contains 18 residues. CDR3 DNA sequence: TGTGCCAGCAGTTCCCGCCCTAGGGACAGGGAGAAACATCAGCCCCAGCATTTT. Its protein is CASSSRPRDREKHQPQHF. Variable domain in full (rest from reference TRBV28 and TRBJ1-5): DVKVTQSSRYLVKRTGEKVFLECVQDMDHENMFWYRQDPGLGLRLIYFSYDVKMKEKGDIPEGYSVSREKKERFSLILESASTNQTSMYLCASSSRPRDREKHQPQHFGDGTRLSIL.

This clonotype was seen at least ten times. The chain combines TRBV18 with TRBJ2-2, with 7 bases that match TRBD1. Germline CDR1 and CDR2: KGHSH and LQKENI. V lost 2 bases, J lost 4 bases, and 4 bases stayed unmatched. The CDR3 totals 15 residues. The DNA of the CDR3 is TGTGCCAGCTCACCAGGACAGGTCGGCACCGGGGAGCTGTTTTTT. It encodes CASSPGQVGTGELFF.

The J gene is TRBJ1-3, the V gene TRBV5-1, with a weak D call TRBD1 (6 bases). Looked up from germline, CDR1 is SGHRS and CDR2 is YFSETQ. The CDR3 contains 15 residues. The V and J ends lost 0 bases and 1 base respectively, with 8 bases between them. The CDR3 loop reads CASSLAGASGNTIYF. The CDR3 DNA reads TGCGCCAGCAGCTTGGCAGGGGCATCTGGAAACACCATATATTTT. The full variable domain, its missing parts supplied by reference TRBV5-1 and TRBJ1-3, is KAGVTQTPRYLIKTRGQQVTLSCSPISGHRSVSWYQQTPGQGLQFLFEYFSETQRNKGNFPGRFSGRQFSNSRSEMNVSTLELGDSALYLCASSLAGASGNTIYFGEGSWLTVV.

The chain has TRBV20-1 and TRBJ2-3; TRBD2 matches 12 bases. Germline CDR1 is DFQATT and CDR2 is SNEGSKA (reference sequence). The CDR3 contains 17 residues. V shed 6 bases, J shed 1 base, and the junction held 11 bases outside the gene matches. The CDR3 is CSASSLRTSGGTDTQYF. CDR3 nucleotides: TGCAGTGCCAGCAGTCTTCGGACTAGCGGGGGCACAGATACGCAGTATTTT.

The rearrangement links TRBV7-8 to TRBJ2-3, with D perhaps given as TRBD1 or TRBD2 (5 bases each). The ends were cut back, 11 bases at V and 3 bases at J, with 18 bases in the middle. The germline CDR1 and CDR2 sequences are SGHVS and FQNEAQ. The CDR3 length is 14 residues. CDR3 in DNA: TGTGCCGCCCAGGGCGCTAGCCGGACAGATACGCAGTATTTT. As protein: CAAQGASRTDTQYF. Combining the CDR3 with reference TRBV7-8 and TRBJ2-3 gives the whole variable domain GAGVSQSPRYKVAKRGQDVALRCDPISGHVSLFWYQQALGQGPEFLTYFQNEAQLDKSGLPSDRFFAERPEGSVSTLKIQRTQQEDSAVYLCAAQGASRTDTQYFGPGTRLTVL.